In its sample, the clone carrying this TCR beta chain was seen a few times. This record comes from a study of blood T cell repertoires in COVID-19. At the level of the study: Material from acute and convalescent COVID-19 was sourced from the United States, Italy and Spain. T cells, B-cell-depleted T cells, or PBMCs supplied cDNA or gDNA.

Per the authors' pipeline: Amplifying reference gene primers gave estimates of nucleated cell counts. TCRdb's table, derived via immunoSEQ multiplex PCR, lists solely in-frame clones and lacks some. From that table come the V and J calls and clone size; the DNA was used to work out D and trimming. The sample carries over 300,000 clones, 89% recorded once. This TCR was sampled from a man in his forties with acute or convalescent COVID-19. The specimen was peripheral blood.

The CDR3 DNA reads TGCGCCAGCAGCTTGGCACAGACCACCGGGGAGCTGTTTTTT. This sequence encodes CASSLAQTTGELFF. This chain connects TRBV5-1 to TRBJ2-2, with unresolved D. The CDR3 has 14 residues. The V and J ends lost 0 bases and 4 bases respectively, with 7 bases between them. Germline values: CDR1 SGHRS, CDR2 YFSETQ.